These 31 T cell receptor beta chains came from one sample sequenced in a study of cytomegalovirus exposure and HLA in healthy donors. Only in-frame clones appear in the TCRdb table, and some are missing; sequencing was by immunoSEQ multiplex PCR. The table shows 150,000 to 200,000 clones, with over 85% occurring only once. Sequences were obtained from PBMCs. These receptors came from a woman younger than 30 in good health and CMV-seropositive.

The chain combines TRBV25-1 with TRBJ2-1, with D possibly TRBD2 on 5 matching bases. Germline V lookup: CDR1 MGHDK, CDR2 SYGVNS. Trimming took off 3 bases at V and 4 bases at J, with 16 bases between the two ends. The CDR3 spans 16 residues. The CDR3 DNA follows: TGTGCCAGCAGTGACCTTGCGGGCCCACCTTACAATGAGCAGTTCTTC. This translates into CASSDLAGPPYNEQFF.

The rearrangement links TRBV11-2 to TRBJ2-7; a possible D gene is TRBD2 (5 bases). This CDR3 has 16 amino acids. Germline values: CDR1 SGHAT, CDR2 FQNNGV. The V end was cut by 4 bases, the J end by 2 bases, with 18 bases between. The CDR3, as DNA: TGTGCCAGCAGCTCACCGGTCGTGTGGGAGCCCTACGAGCAGTACTTC. It yields the protein CASSSPVVWEPYEQYF.

The gene calls are TRBV29-1 and TRBJ2-7, with D possibly being TRBD1 (6 bases). Germline V gives CDR1 SQVTM, CDR2 ANQGSEA. The CDR3 extends over 13 amino acids. Trimming took 7 bases from V and 4 from J, leaving 17 bases between them. CDR3 amino acids: CSATQGFPYEQYF. Written as DNA, the CDR3 is TGCAGCGCCACACAGGGCTTTCCATACGAGCAGTACTTC.

The gene calls are TRBV5-6 and TRBJ2-7; TRBD2 aligns across 7 bases. Losses at the gene ends were 2 bases for V and 1 base for J; bases not matched to a gene: 3. Germline V gives CDR1 SGHDT, CDR2 YYEEEE. This CDR3 region has 14 residues. CDR3 sequence (DNA): TGTGCCAGCAGCTTCAGCGGGGCGTCCTACGAGCAGTACTTC. Protein sequence: CASSFSGASYEQYF. The full variable domain, its missing parts supplied by reference TRBV5-6 and TRBJ2-7, is DAGVTQSPTHLIKTRGQQVTLRCSPKSGHDTVSWYQQALGQGPQFIFQYYEEEERQRGNFPDRFSGHQFPNYSSELNVNALLLGDSALYLCASSFSGASYEQYFGPGTRLTVT.

V gene TRBV20-1 combines with J gene TRBJ1-1, with a weak D call TRBD1 (6 bases). V shed 5 bases and J shed 7 bases, with 11 bases lying between them. The CDR3 runs to 11 residues. Germline CDR1 and CDR2: DFQATT and SNEGSKA (reference sequence). This CDR3 is CSALGQIEAFF. Written as DNA, the CDR3 is TGCAGTGCTCTCGGACAGATTGAAGCTTTCTTT.

The chain employs TRBV4-2 and TRBJ1-1, with 9 bases identical to TRBD1. Germline V gene sequence: CDR1 LGHNA, CDR2 YNFKEQ. J gave up 3 bases and V 5 bases, and 7 bases lay outside the gene matches. This CDR3 has 15 residues. In nucleotides, the CDR3 is TGTGCCAGCAGCTTTCAACAGGGGGCTGACACTGAAGCTTTCTTT. Translating it yields CASSFQQGADTEAFF.

This chain links TRBV28 with TRBJ2-3; 7 positions match TRBD2. Germline-derived CDR1 and CDR2 are MDHEN and SYDVKM. The trim removed 6 bases at V and 4 bases at J, leaving 1 base unmatched. The CDR3 is made up of 12 amino acids. The CDR3 loop is CASRTSPDTQYF. CDR3 bases: TGTGCCAGCAGGACTAGCCCAGATACGCAGTATTTT.

J is TRBJ2-7 and V is TRBV5-1, with 13 bases that match TRBD2. The CDR3 covers 16 residues. V was clipped by 0 bases and J by 4 bases; unmatched bases: 4. From germline, CDR1 is SGHRS and CDR2 YFSETQ. The CDR3 reads CASSLGTSGSTYEQYF. CDR3 nucleotide sequence: TGCGCCAGCAGCTTGGGGACTAGCGGGAGTACGTACGAGCAGTACTTC.

The chain combines TRBV7-2 with TRBJ1-5, with 10 bases matching TRBD1. Looked up from germline, CDR1 is SGHTA and CDR2 is FQGNSA. Trimming cost V 6 bases and J 5 bases; bases outside gene matches: 1. This CDR3 is built from 13 residues. CDR3: CASRTGGDQPQHF. In DNA form, the CDR3 reads TGTGCCAGCAGGACAGGGGGCGATCAGCCCCAGCATTTT.

The V call is TRBV9, the J call TRBJ2-1; TRBD1 matches at 7 bases. Germline loops: CDR1 SGDLS, CDR2 YYNGEE. This CDR3 has 14 residues. The junction had 7 bases not matched to a gene; V was cut back by 4 bases and J by 6 bases. The CDR3 DNA reads as TGTGCCAGCAGCATAGACAGGGCGGGCAATGAGCAGTTCTTC. Protein sequence: CASSIDRAGNEQFF.

This clone was recorded only once. The chain couples TRBV5-4 to TRBJ2-1, with 7 bases lining up with TRBD2. V dropped 4 bases and J dropped 9; count of bases not matched to a gene: 16. The CDR3 has 16 residues. Germline V gives CDR1 SGHNT, CDR2 YYREEE (reference sequence). The CDR3 region is CASSASLTGGAGEQFF. DNA of the CDR3: TGTGCCAGCAGCGCCAGTTTAACGGGAGGAGCAGGTGAGCAGTTCTTC.

The CDR3 loop is CASSPGTGWNEQYF. The CDR3 nucleotides read TGTGCCAGCAGTCCGGGGACAGGGTGGAACGAGCAGTACTTC. The chain combines TRBV28 with TRBJ2-7; TRBD1 agrees at 9 bases. CDR1 MDHEN and CDR2 SYDVKM come from the germline V gene. With 5 bases clipped from V and 5 bases from J, the junction kept 7 bases outside the gene matches. The CDR3 is 14 residues long.

This sequence joins TRBV6-1 and TRBJ2-7; TRBD2 might be the D (6 bases). V lost 3 bases and J lost 3, with 12 bases in between. Germline CDR1 MNHNS, CDR2 SASEGT. The CDR3 runs to 14 residues. The CDR3 coding sequence is TGTGCCAGCAGTGACGGGAGAAACTTCTACGAGCAGTACTTC. Translation gives CASSDGRNFYEQYF.

The chain has TRBV5-4 and TRBJ2-1; TRBD1 might be the D (6 bases). The CDR3 length is 12 residues. The germline V gene has CDR1 SGHNT and CDR2 YYREEE (reference sequence). V was shortened by 7 bases and J by 14 bases, with 19 bases between the two germline ends. The CDR3 spells CASYRGGYCKFF. In DNA, the CDR3 is TGTGCCAGCTATAGAGGGGGATATTGTAAGTTCTTC.

This rearrangement joins TRBV6-5 to TRBJ2-1; D unresolved. CDR3 length: 13 amino acids. CDR1 is MNHEY and CDR2 is SVGAGI in the germline V gene. With 2 bases removed from V and 4 bases from J, the gap between germline ends came to 6 bases. This CDR3 is CASSYATYNEQFF. CDR3 DNA sequence: TGTGCCAGCAGTTACGCCACATACAATGAGCAGTTCTTC.

The chain links TRBV6-5 to TRBJ2-1, with 11 bases aligning to TRBD2. The ends lost 6 bases at V and 4 bases at J; junction bases unmatched: 5. The CDR3 covers 15 residues. Germline CDR1 reads MNHEY; CDR2 reads SVGAGI. CDR3 DNA: TGTGCCAGCAGACCGGGACTAGCGGTATACAATGAGCAGTTCTTC. Protein: CASRPGLAVYNEQFF.

The J gene is TRBJ2-5, the V gene TRBV9; 10 bases are a match to TRBD2. Germline-derived CDR1 and CDR2 are SGDLS and YYNGEE. J was trimmed by 5 bases and V by 4 bases; bases with no gene match: 11. The CDR3 covers 16 residues. The CDR3 region is CASSSREGLARETQYF. Written as DNA, the CDR3 is TGTGCCAGCAGCTCCCGAGAGGGACTAGCGAGGGAGACCCAGTACTTC.

This clone showed up just a few times. V and J are TRBV9 and TRBJ2-1; no clear D. Trimming stripped 0 bases from V and 5 bases from J, with 6 bases between. Germline lookup yields CDR1 SGDLS and CDR2 YYNGEE. This CDR3 has 13 amino acids. Here the CDR3 DNA reads TGTGCCAGCAGCGTAGCCAGGAACAATGAGCAGTTCTTC. It yields the protein CASSVARNNEQFF.

The genes are TRBV4-2 and TRBJ2-7, with D possibly TRBD1 on 5 matching bases. The CDR3 extends over 15 amino acids. The germline V gene encodes CDR1 LGHNA and CDR2 YNFKEQ. The V end was cut by 0 bases, the J end by 2 bases, with 11 bases between. The CDR3: CASSQDAAGTYEQYF. CDR3 DNA sequence: TGTGCCAGCAGCCAAGATGCCGCAGGGACCTACGAGCAGTACTTC.

This CDR3 is CASTSGQMNTEAFF. The CDR3 nucleotides read TGTGCCAGTACCTCCGGACAGATGAACACTGAAGCTTTCTTT. The rearrangement joins TRBV19 to TRBJ1-1, with TRBD1 as a possible D gene (6 bases). The CDR3 is made up of 14 amino acids. CDR1 and CDR2 (germline): LNHDA, SQIVND (reference sequence). Trimming stripped 7 bases from V and 0 bases from J, with 12 bases between. Supplemented by reference TRBV19 and TRBJ1-1, the full variable domain reads DGGITQSPKYLFRKEGQNVTLSCEQNLNHDAMYWYRQDPGQGLRLIYYSQIVNDFQKGDIAEGYSVSREKKESFPLTVTSAQKNPTAFYLCASTSGQMNTEAFFGQGTRLTVV.

This chain connects TRBV28 to TRBJ2-2; no clear D gene. Germline V gives CDR1 MDHEN, CDR2 SYDVKM. This CDR3 is 14 amino acids long. Trimming took 3 bases from V and 1 from J, leaving 6 bases between them. CDR3 nucleotides: TGTGCCAGCAGTTTGTCAGGGAACACCGGGGAGCTGTTTTTT. Its protein product is CASSLSGNTGELFF.

The rearrangement links TRBV7-9 to TRBJ2-1, with 7 bases identical to TRBD1. The germline gives CDR1 SEHNR, CDR2 FQNEAQ (reference sequence). Trimming removed 6 bases from V and 12 bases from J; junction bases left unmatched: 8. This CDR3 region has 12 residues. As DNA, the CDR3 is TGTGCCAGCAGGTTACAGGGGAGTCGGCAGTTCTTC. Residues: CASRLQGSRQFF.

The V gene is TRBV25-1, the J gene TRBJ2-2; the match to TRBD1 covers 12 bases. Per germline, CDR1 MGHDK and CDR2 SYGVNS. Germline trimming cut 3 bases from V and 5 bases from J; bases unmatched to any gene: 7. This CDR3 is built from 17 residues. The CDR3 region has the DNA TGTGCCAGCAGTGATGGGACAGGGGGCAGTTGGACCGGGGAGCTGTTTTTT. Its translation is CASSDGTGGSWTGELFF.

The chain employs TRBV9 and TRBJ2-1, with 8 bases identical to TRBD1. The CDR3 has 16 amino acids. The germline V gene encodes CDR1 SGDLS and CDR2 YYNGEE. V was pared by 6 bases and J by 2 bases, with 10 bases of the junction left unmatched. The CDR3 here is CASTGTGTLAYNEQFF. In DNA, the CDR3 is TGTGCCAGCACTGGGACAGGTACGTTGGCCTACAATGAGCAGTTCTTC. Full variable domain (remainder filled in from reference TRBV9 and TRBJ2-1): DSGVTQTPKHLITATGQRVTLRCSPRSGDLSVYWYQQSLDQGLQFLIQYYNGEERAKGNILERFSAQQFPDLHSELNLSSLELGDSALYFCASTGTGTLAYNEQFFGPGTRLTVL.

This rearrangement joins TRBV4-1 to TRBJ2-7; 7 bases are a match to TRBD2. The CDR3 sequence is 15 residues long. Germline V gene lookup returns CDR1 MGHRA and CDR2 YSYEKL. After removal of 8 bases from V and 4 bases from J, the junction contained 14 bases not matched to a gene. The CDR3 is CASARGEDLGYEQYF. The CDR3 DNA sequence: TGCGCCAGCGCTCGGGGGGAGGACCTGGGTTACGAGCAGTACTTC.

The J gene is TRBJ2-3, the V gene TRBV27, with D possibly TRBD1 on 7 matching bases. The germline CDR1 and CDR2 sequences are MNHEY and SMNVEV (reference sequence). Trimming pared 4 bases from V and 2 bases from J, leaving 19 bases between. CDR3 size: 17 residues. CDR3 coding DNA: TGTGCCAGCAGTTCCCCTAAGGGGGCGGGAAACACAGATACGCAGTATTTT. Protein: CASSSPKGAGNTDTQYF.

This clone showed up just a few times. This rearrangement joins TRBV10-1 to TRBJ2-2; D remains unclear. This CDR3 contains 11 residues. CDR1 is WNHNN and CDR2 is SYGVQD in the germline V gene (reference sequence). Trimming removed 4 bases from V and 8 bases from J, with 5 bases in between. CDR3 sequence reads: CASSAGGELFF. The CDR3 bases are TGCGCCAGCAGTGCGGGTGGGGAGCTGTTTTTT.

The CDR3 coding sequence is TGTGCTAGTGGTTTGTGGCTAGCTGGTGGCGGGGAGCTGTTTTTT. This codes for CASGLWLAGGGELFF. The V call is TRBV12-5, the J call TRBJ2-2; weak D call: TRBD2 (5 bases). Trimming stripped 2 bases from V and 7 bases from J, with 14 bases between. This CDR3 region has 15 residues. In germline, CDR1 is LGHNT, CDR2 FRNRAP.

The chain links TRBV7-2 to TRBJ2-4; D might be TRBD1 (6 bases). The germline CDR1 and CDR2 sequences are SGHTA and FQGNSA. This CDR3 is built from 16 residues. Trimming took off 5 bases at V and 0 bases at J, with 14 bases between the two ends. The CDR3 spells CASSPRGGIAKNIQYF. The CDR3 DNA reads TGTGCCAGCAGCCCCAGGGGTGGAATAGCCAAAAACATTCAGTACTTC.

This rearrangement joins TRBV19 to TRBJ2-1, with 12 bases lining up with TRBD2. This CDR3 has 16 amino acids. Losses at the gene ends were 4 bases for V and 7 bases for J; bases not matched to a gene: 8. Germline loops: CDR1 LNHDA, CDR2 SQIVND (reference sequence). The CDR3 DNA sequence: TGTGCCAGTAGTAGTCTCGCTAGCGGGAGGGTAAATGAGCAGTTCTTC. Its protein product is CASSSLASGRVNEQFF.

The rearrangement links TRBV28 to TRBJ1-1; 9 nucleotides align to TRBD1. CDR1 and CDR2 from the germline V gene are MDHEN and SYDVKM. J was trimmed by 3 bases and V by 5 bases; bases with no gene match: 7. The CDR3 sequence is 15 residues long. CDR3 sequence (DNA): TGTGCCAGCAGTACATACAGGGGGCGCGACACTGAAGCTTTCTTT. It is translated as CASSTYRGRDTEAFF.